This section outlines one TCR beta chain sequence together with its context. The antigen is not known. This entry comes from a study of T cell repertoires in cytomegalovirus infection. Study context: Matching HLA type, along with CMV infection, was indicated by public TCR beta signatures.

TCRdb processed the reads anew with MiXCR; each CDR3 protein has one entry. Of about 830,000 distinct CDR3 sequences listed, around a third are singletons. Study results and limitations: Of the TCR beta families, the public ones yielded a cumulative frequency that identified carriers of CMV plus the relevant HLA. CMV-specific HLA-C-restricted TCR beta clonotypes dominated the ex vivo response.

The ends were cut back, 4 bases at V and 0 bases at J, with 22 bases in the middle. Germline V CDR1 and CDR2: SGDLS, YYNGEE. CDR3 length: 18 residues. The sequencing here drew on cultured CD8+ T cells from PBMCs, taken from culture after CMV antigen stimulation. This TCR was sampled from a human donor in good health (CMV status not recorded). Some clones in this sample may be carry-over from other donors' samples. The chain recombines TRBV9 with TRBJ1-1; no clear D. The CDR3 region is CASSPNGRAGPMNTEAFF. The CDR3 DNA is TGTGCCAGCAGCCCTAACGGTAGGGCAGGTCCTATGAACACTGAAGCTTTCTTT.